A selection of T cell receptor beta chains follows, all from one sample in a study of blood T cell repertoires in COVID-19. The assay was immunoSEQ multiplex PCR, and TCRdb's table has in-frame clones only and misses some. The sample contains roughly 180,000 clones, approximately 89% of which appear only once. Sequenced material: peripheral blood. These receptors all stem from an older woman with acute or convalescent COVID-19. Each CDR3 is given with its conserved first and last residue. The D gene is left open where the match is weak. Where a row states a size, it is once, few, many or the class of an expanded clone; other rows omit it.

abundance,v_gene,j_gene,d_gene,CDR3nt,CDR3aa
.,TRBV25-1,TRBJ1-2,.,TGTGCCAGCAGTGAACAGCAGGGCTATGGCTACACCTTC,CASSEQQGYGYTF
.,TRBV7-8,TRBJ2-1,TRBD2,TGTGCCAGCAGCCAACTAGCGGGAGGTTATGAGCAGTTCTTC,CASSQLAGGYEQFF
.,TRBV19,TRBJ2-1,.,TGTGCCAGTAGGGCCCAGGGCGACAATGAGCAGTTCTTC,CASRAQGDNEQFF
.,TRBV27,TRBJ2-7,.,TGTGCCAGCAGTTTATTTTTGGGACTGACGTACGAGCAGTACTTC,CASSLFLGLTYEQYF
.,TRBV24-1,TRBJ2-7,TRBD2,TGTGCCACCAGTGATCCTCGACTAGCGGGAGGCCAGGAGCAGTACTTC,CATSDPRLAGGQEQYF
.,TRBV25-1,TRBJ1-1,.,TGTGCCAGCAACTACAGGGTAGTTGCTTTCTTT,CASNYRVVAFF
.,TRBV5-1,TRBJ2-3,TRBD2,TGCGCCAGCAGCAAAATAGCGGGAGGGGACACAGATACGCAGTATTTT,CASSKIAGGDTDTQYF
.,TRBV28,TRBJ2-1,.,TGTGCCAGCAGTTTCAGTCCGCCGCGGAGAACGTCCTACAATGAGCAGTTCTTC,CASSFSPPRRTSYNEQFF
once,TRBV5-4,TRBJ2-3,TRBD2,TGTGCCAGCAGCTCTGGGACTATCACAGATACGCAGTATTTT,CASSSGTITDTQYF
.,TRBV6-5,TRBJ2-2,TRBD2,TGTGCCAGCAGGGGTAGCGGGGGCACCGGGGAGCTGTTTTTT,CASRGSGGTGELFF
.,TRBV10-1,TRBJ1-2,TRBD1,TGCGCCAGCAGTGTATTCGGGACAGGGAGATATGGCTACACCTTC,CASSVFGTGRYGYTF
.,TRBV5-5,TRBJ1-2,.,TGTGCCAGCAGCTTGGACCTACTAAACTATGGCTACACCTTC,CASSLDLLNYGYTF
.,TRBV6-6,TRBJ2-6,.,TGTGCCAGCAGTTACCCCGAGTCTGGGGCCAACGTCCTGACTTTC,CASSYPESGANVLTF
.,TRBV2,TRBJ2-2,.,TGTGCCAGCAGTGCGCCCGAACGGTCCGGGGAGCTGTTTTTT,CASSAPERSGELFF
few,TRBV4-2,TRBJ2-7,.,TGTGCCAGCAGAGTTACCCGGGACTCATCCACCTACGAGCAGTACTTC,CASRVTRDSSTYEQYF
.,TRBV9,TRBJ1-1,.,TGTGCCAGCAGCACGGGACTTAACACTGAAGCTTTCTTT,CASSTGLNTEAFF
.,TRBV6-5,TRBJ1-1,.,TGTGCCAGCAGTCACGCAGGGAACACTGAAGCTTTCTTT,CASSHAGNTEAFF
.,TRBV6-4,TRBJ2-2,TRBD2,TGTGCCAGCAGACAGGGGACTAGCGGCACCGGGGAGCTGTTTTTT,CASRQGTSGTGELFF
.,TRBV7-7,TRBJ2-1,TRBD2,TGTGCTAGCAGCTTTACAGCGGGAAATGAGCAGTTCTTC,CASSFTAGNEQFF
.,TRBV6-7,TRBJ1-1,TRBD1,TGTGCCAGGACAGGGCGTGAAGCTTTCTTT,CARTGREAFF
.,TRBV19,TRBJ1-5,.,TGTGCCAGTAGTCGAGATAGCAATCAGCCCCAGCATTTT,CASSRDSNQPQHF
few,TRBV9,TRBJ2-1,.,TGTGCCAGCAGCGTAGGGGCCCTCGCCTACAATGAGCAGTTCTTC,CASSVGALAYNEQFF
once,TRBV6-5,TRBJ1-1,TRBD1,TGTGCCAGCAGTTATGGGACAGGGACTCAAGCTTTCTTT,CASSYGTGTQAFF
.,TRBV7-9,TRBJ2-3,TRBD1,TGTGCCAGCAGCCTAACAGGGGCCGACACAGATACGCAGTATTTT,CASSLTGADTDTQYF
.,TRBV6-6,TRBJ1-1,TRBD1,TGTGCCAGCAGTAGGGGGCCTGAAGCTTTCTTT,CASSRGPEAFF
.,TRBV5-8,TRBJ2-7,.,TGTGCCAGCAGCTCAAATCCGGGACTTGGGTACTACGAGCAGTACTTC,CASSSNPGLGYYEQYF
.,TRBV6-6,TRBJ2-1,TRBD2,TGTGCCAGCAGCCGACTAGCGGGAGATGGCAATGAGCAGTTCTTC,CASSRLAGDGNEQFF
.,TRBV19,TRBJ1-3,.,TGTGCCAGTAGTGCGCAGGGTAGTGGAAACACCATATATTTT,CASSAQGSGNTIYF
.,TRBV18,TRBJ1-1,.,TGTGCCAGCTCACCACCCGTCAGGGCCAACACTGAAGCTTTCTTT,CASSPPVRANTEAFF
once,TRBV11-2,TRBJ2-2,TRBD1,TGTGCCAGCAGGAGATCAGGGGGCCCCGGGTACACCGGGGAGCTGTTTTTT,CASRRSGGPGYTGELFF
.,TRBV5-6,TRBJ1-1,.,TGTGCCAGCAGCTTGGCCTCTACCCTGAACACTGAAGCTTTCTTT,CASSLASTLNTEAFF
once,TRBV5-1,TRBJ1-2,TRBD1,TGCGCCAGCAGCTTAGGGACAGGGAATGGCTACACCTTC,CASSLGTGNGYTF
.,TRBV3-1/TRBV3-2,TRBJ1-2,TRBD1,TGTGCCAGCAGCCATGACAGGGACGGCTACACCTTC,CASSHDRDGYTF
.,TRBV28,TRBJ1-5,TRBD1,TGTGCCAGCAGGACGGACAGGTCGTCGCCGCTCAATCAGCCCCAGCATTTT,CASRTDRSSPLNQPQHF
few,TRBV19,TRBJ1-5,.,TGTGCCAGTAGTATGTTGAGAAATCAGCCCCAGCATTTT,CASSMLRNQPQHF
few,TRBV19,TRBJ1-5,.,TGTGCCAGTAGTATCAAGGACAACTATAGCAATCAGCCCCAGCATTTT,CASSIKDNYSNQPQHF
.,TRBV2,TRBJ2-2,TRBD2,TGTGCCAGCAAGTTGGAGAGCGGGAGGAGTAACACCGGGGAGCTGTTTTTT,CASKLESGRSNTGELFF
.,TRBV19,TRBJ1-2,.,TGTGCCAGTAGAGAGGGGGATTGGGGCTACACCTTC,CASREGDWGYTF
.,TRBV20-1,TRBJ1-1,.,TGCAGGGGGGGGGCCACTGAAGCTTTCTTT,CRGGATEAFF
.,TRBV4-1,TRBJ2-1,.,TGCGCCAGCAGCCAAGAAAGGGGCTTCCACAATGAGCAGTTCTTC,CASSQERGFHNEQFF
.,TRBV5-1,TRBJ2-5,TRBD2,TGCGCCAGCAGCCCGGGGGGAAGTGTTACGGGAGGTCAAGAGACCCAGTACTTC,CASSPGGSVTGGQETQYF
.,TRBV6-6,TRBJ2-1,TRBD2,TGTGCCAGCAGGCGGGGGGAGACGTACAATGAGCAGTTCTTC,CASRRGETYNEQFF
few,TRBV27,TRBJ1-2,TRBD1,TGTGCCAGCAGCCCCACGGGGACAGCTACCTATGGCTACACCTTC,CASSPTGTATYGYTF
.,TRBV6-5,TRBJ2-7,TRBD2,TGTGCCAGCAGTTTGGGAACTAGCGGGAGCTCCTACGAGCAGTACTTC,CASSLGTSGSSYEQYF
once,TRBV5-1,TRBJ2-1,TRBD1,TGCGCCAGCAGCCTGGGACAGGCATCCTACAATGAGCAGTTCTTC,CASSLGQASYNEQFF
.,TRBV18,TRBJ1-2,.,TGTGCCAGCTCACCCAGGGATCTAGATGGCTACACCTTC,CASSPRDLDGYTF
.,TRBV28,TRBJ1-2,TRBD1,TGTGCCAGCAGTTTATTGACAGGGCGGTACACCTTC,CASSLLTGRYTF
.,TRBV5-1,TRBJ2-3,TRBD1,TGCGCCAGCAGCTTGGCCCCTCGGACAGGGCCAGATACGCAGTATTTT,CASSLAPRTGPDTQYF
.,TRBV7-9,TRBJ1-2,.,TGTGCCAGCAGCTTATTATCCGGAGGCCCTGGCTACACCTTC,CASSLLSGGPGYTF
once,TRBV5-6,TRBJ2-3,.,TGTGCCAGCAGCTTGGTCAGGGTCGATACGCAGTATTTT,CASSLVRVDTQYF
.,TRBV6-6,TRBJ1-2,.,TGTGCCAGCAGTTACGGCAGAAACTATGGCTACACCTTC,CASSYGRNYGYTF
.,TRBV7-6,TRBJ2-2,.,TGTGCCAGCAGCCAGGTGGCGGGGAACACCGGGGAGCTGTTTTTT,CASSQVAGNTGELFF
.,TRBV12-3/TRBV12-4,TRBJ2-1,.,TGTGCCAGCAGTCTGTGGAGCAATGAGCAGTTCTTC,CASSLWSNEQFF
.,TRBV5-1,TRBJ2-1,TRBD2,TGCGCCAGCAGTACCGGGACTAGCGTTAATGAGCAGTTCTTC,CASSTGTSVNEQFF
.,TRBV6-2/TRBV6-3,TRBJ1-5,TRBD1,TGTGCCAGCAGTTCCTCCCTGATCAGGGACAGGGTCTATCAGCCCCAGCATTTT,CASSSSLIRDRVYQPQHF
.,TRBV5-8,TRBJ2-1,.,TGTGCCAGCAACAACAAGAAATGGTCCCCCCCCAGCTCCTACAATGAGCAGTTCTTC,CASNNKKWSPPSSYNEQFF
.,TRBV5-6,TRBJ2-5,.,TGTGCCAGCAGCTTATCCGCAGGGGAAGAGACCCAGTACTTC,CASSLSAGEETQYF
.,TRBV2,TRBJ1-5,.,TGTGCCAGCAGTGGTACAGGTGTAGGCAATCAGCCCCAGCATTTT,CASSGTGVGNQPQHF